The 21 T cell receptor beta chains below were found in one sample sequenced in a study of blood T cell repertoires in COVID-19. Generated by immunoSEQ multiplex PCR, the TCRdb table keeps only in-frame clones and is missing some. The data show 250,000 or so clones, roughly 86% seen once. The sample comprised peripheral blood. All receptors derive from a man aged 35-49 years with active or convalescent COVID-19.

This chain connects TRBV5-1 to TRBJ2-5, with TRBD2 identical over 8 bases. There are 14 residues in the CDR3. Germline CDR1 and CDR2: SGHRS and YFSETQ. Trimming removed 4 bases from V and 5 bases from J; junction bases left unmatched: 7. The CDR3 loop reads CASSPGLAAETQYF. The CDR3 region has the DNA TGCGCCAGCAGCCCCGGACTAGCCGCCGAGACCCAGTACTTC.

This clone was observed once. The CDR3 reads CASSLVRGTEEYF. CDR3 DNA sequence: TGTGCCAGCAGCTTAGTTCGAGGGACAGAGGAGTACTTC. This rearrangement joins TRBV7-9 to TRBJ2-7; 7 nucleotides line up with TRBD1. The length of the CDR3 is 13 residues. Germline V gives CDR1 SEHNR, CDR2 FQNEAQ (reference sequence). Trimming removed 1 base from V and 11 bases from J; junction bases left unmatched: 8.

The chain employs TRBV5-6 and TRBJ1-1; D is unclear. Between the trimmed V and J ends, which lost 5 bases and 5 bases, there was a span of 13 bases. The CDR3 has 13 residues. CDR1 and CDR2 from the germline V gene are SGHDT and YYEEEE. The CDR3 DNA reads as TGTGCCAGCAGGAGCTCGGGTTGGACTGAAGCTTTCTTT. This translates into CASRSSGWTEAFF. Full variable domain (remainder filled in from reference TRBV5-6 and TRBJ1-1): DAGVTQSPTHLIKTRGQQVTLRCSPKSGHDTVSWYQQALGQGPQFIFQYYEEEERQRGNFPDRFSGHQFPNYSSELNVNALLLGDSALYLCASRSSGWTEAFFGQGTRLTVV.

The chain joins TRBV19 to TRBJ1-4, with TRBD1 matching over 8 bases. The J segment lost 7 bases and the V segment lost 4 bases, leaving 5 bases of the junction unmatched. This CDR3 comprises 14 residues. In germline, CDR1 is LNHDA, CDR2 SQIVND (reference sequence). The CDR3: CASSNRQGAEKLFF. The DNA of the CDR3 is TGTGCCAGTAGTAACCGCCAGGGGGCTGAAAAACTGTTTTTT.

The chain couples TRBV9 to TRBJ1-6, with 10 bases lining up with TRBD1. Trimming took 5 bases from V and 14 from J; bases not matched to a gene: 7. The CDR3 covers 13 residues. Germline V gene lookup returns CDR1 SGDLS and CDR2 YYNGEE. CDR3 region: CASSGTGARSLHF. The CDR3 coding sequence is TGTGCCAGCAGTGGGACAGGGGCGCGATCCCTCCACTTT.

The chain combines TRBV27 with TRBJ1-6, with 8 bases identical to TRBD1. J lost 10 bases, V lost 5 bases, and 13 bases had no gene match. CDR3 length: 16 amino acids. From germline, CDR1 is MNHEY and CDR2 SMNVEV (reference sequence). The CDR3 bases are TGTGCCAGCAGTAATCCGGGTACAGGGGGTCGGTCACCCCTCCACTTT. Protein product: CASSNPGTGGRSPLHF.

V is TRBV3-1 (or the pseudogene TRBV3-2) and J is TRBJ1-1, with D perhaps TRBD1 (5 bases). V was clipped by 6 bases and J by 4 bases, with 12 bases between them. This CDR3 is 13 amino acids long. Germline lookup yields CDR1 LGHDT and CDR2 YNNKEL (reference sequence). The CDR3 DNA is TGTGCCAGCAGTTTTTTCGGGGGCACTGAAGCTTTCTTT. Its protein is CASSFFGGTEAFF.

V gene TRBV7-3 combines with J gene TRBJ2-5, with TRBD2 as a possible D gene (6 bases). The V gene lost 5 bases and the J gene lost 2 bases, with 15 bases spanning the gap. Germline loops: CDR1 SGHTA, CDR2 FQGTGA. The length of the CDR3 is 15 residues. The CDR3 reads CASSPLGSGQETQYF. The CDR3 coding sequence is TGTGCCAGCAGCCCTTTAGGTAGCGGACAAGAGACCCAGTACTTC.

This chain uses TRBV2 with TRBJ1-6; 8 nucleotides agree with TRBD1. V was pared by 9 bases and J by 10 bases, with 11 bases of the junction left unmatched. Per germline, CDR1 SNHLY and CDR2 FYNNEI. The CDR3 runs 14 residues. The CDR3 DNA reads as TGTGCCAGAAGGTCGGACAGGGTTAACTCACCCCTCCACTTT. This encodes CARRSDRVNSPLHF.

J is TRBJ2-1 and V is TRBV3-1 (or the pseudogene TRBV3-2), with unresolved D. Trimming removed 1 base from V and 7 bases from J, with 2 bases in between. The CDR3 extends over 11 amino acids. The germline CDR1 and CDR2 sequences are LGHDT and YNNKEL (reference sequence). The CDR3 loop is CASSQANEQFF. The CDR3 DNA reads as TGTGCCAGCAGCCAAGCTAATGAGCAGTTCTTC.

The chain carries TRBV6-5 and TRBJ2-7; 8 bases are a match to TRBD2. There are 13 residues in the CDR3. The junction had 4 bases not matched to a gene; V was cut back by 5 bases and J by 4 bases. Germline V gene sequence: CDR1 MNHEY, CDR2 SVGAGI. The CDR3 bases are TGTGCCAGCAGTCTCCAGCGGGAGTACGAGCAGTACTTC. Amino acid sequence: CASSLQREYEQYF.

The gene calls are TRBV28 and TRBJ2-5; 10 bases map to TRBD1. CDR1 is MDHEN and CDR2 is SYDVKM in the germline V gene. The J segment lost 9 bases and the V segment lost 7 bases, leaving 17 bases of the junction unmatched. CDR3 length equals 16 residues. The CDR3 DNA reads TGTGCCAGCACCACAATACCGGGACAGGGGCCCCTGGCCCAGTACTTC. It encodes CASTTIPGQGPLAQYF.

The chain combines TRBV28 with TRBJ2-5; 8 bases fit TRBD1. Germline V CDR1 and CDR2: MDHEN, SYDVKM. This CDR3 is built from 14 residues. V shed 7 bases, J shed 0 bases, and the junction held 4 bases outside the gene matches. CDR3 sequence reads: CASNNRGYQETQYF. CDR3 nucleotide sequence: TGTGCCAGCAATAACAGGGGGTACCAAGAGACCCAGTACTTC.

V gene TRBV9 combines with J gene TRBJ2-1, with TRBD1 as a possible D gene (6 bases). Germline CDR1 reads SGDLS; CDR2 reads YYNGEE. V dropped 0 bases and J dropped 10 bases, with 11 bases sitting between them. The CDR3 loop spans 13 amino acids. Here the CDR3 reads CASSVGGGTEQFF. CDR3 DNA: TGTGCCAGCAGCGTAGGAGGGGGTACGGAGCAGTTCTTC.

The chain has TRBV18 and TRBJ1-5, with D perhaps TRBD1 (6 bases). The CDR3 spans 15 residues. Germline lookup yields CDR1 KGHSH and CDR2 LQKENI. Trimming took 6 bases from V and 5 from J, leaving 17 bases between them. The CDR3 protein is CASSQLGTLDQPQHF. CDR3 nucleotide sequence: TGTGCCAGCTCGCAACTCGGGACACTCGATCAGCCCCAGCATTTT. Looking up the rest from reference TRBV18 and TRBJ1-5 gives the full variable domain: NAGVMQNPRHLVRRRGQEARLRCSPMKGHSHVYWYRQLPEEGLKFMVYLQKENIIDESGMPKERFSAEFPKEGPSILRIQQVVRGDSAAYFCASSQLGTLDQPQHFGDGTRLSIL.

This clone was seen more than once but under ten times. The chain joins TRBV27 to TRBJ2-7, with D unclear. The CDR3 consists of 15 residues. In germline, CDR1 is MNHEY, CDR2 SMNVEV (reference sequence). With 3 bases removed from V and 1 base from J, the gap between germline ends came to 13 bases. Here the CDR3 reads CASSFLISASYEQYF. The DNA of the CDR3 is TGTGCCAGCAGTTTCTTGATAAGCGCATCCTACGAGCAGTACTTC.

This chain uses TRBV27 with TRBJ1-5; 9 bases match TRBD1. In germline, CDR1 is MNHEY, CDR2 SMNVEV (reference sequence). The CDR3 sequence is 14 residues long. The V gene end was trimmed by 6 bases and the J gene end by 7 bases; junction bases not matched to a gene: 7. The CDR3 sequence is CASRDVTGGQPQHF. DNA for the CDR3: TGTGCCAGCAGAGATGTGACAGGGGGACAGCCCCAGCATTTT.

The chain links TRBV20-1 to TRBJ2-5; D gene uncertain. CDR1 and CDR2 from the germline V gene are DFQATT and SNEGSKA (reference sequence). The ends were cut back, 5 bases at V and 5 bases at J, with 9 bases in the middle. The CDR3 runs to 11 residues. CDR3 protein: CSAPEMETQYF. The CDR3, as DNA: TGCAGTGCTCCCGAGATGGAGACCCAGTACTTC.

As to this clone: Its ends do not fully match the called genes, so a read error is possible. The chain couples TRBV27 to TRBJ1-4, with TRBD1 matching 9 bases. This CDR3 spans 16 amino acids. Germline CDR1 and CDR2: MNHEY and SMNVEV (reference sequence). The CDR3 sequence: CASSLYRITGGEKLFF. The CDR3 DNA is TGTGCTAGCAGTTTATATCGAATCACAGGGGGCGAAAAACTGTTTTTT.

The CDR3 is CASSLFGGAPQGEQETQYF. CDR3 DNA: TGTGCCAGCAGCTTATTCGGGGGGGCCCCCCAGGGGGAACAAGAGACCCAGTACTTC. This chain connects TRBV7-3 to TRBJ2-5, with D maybe TRBD2 (8 bases). The CDR3 length is 19 residues. Trimming shortened V by 2 bases and J by 2 bases, and 24 bases separated the two germline ends. CDR1 is SGHTA and CDR2 is FQGTGA in the germline V gene.

The chain is built from TRBV5-8 and TRBJ2-1; TRBD2 might be the D (5 bases). CDR1 and CDR2 from the germline V gene are SGHTS and YDEGEE. The germline V and J ends were trimmed by 5 bases and 5 bases, with 17 bases remaining between them. The CDR3 covers 15 residues. For the CDR3, the DNA is TGTGCCAGCAGTACTCCGGGGTTAGCGAACAATGAGCAGTTCTTC. Translated: CASSTPGLANNEQFF.